A single sample gave rise to the 24 T cell receptor beta chains below, sequenced in a study of early T cells in non-severe SARS-CoV-2 infection. TCRdb fed the 5' RACE reads into MiXCR, producing one record per CDR3 protein. The sample contains around 93,000 distinct CDR3 sequences, about an eighth of which appear only once. Sample: whole blood, taken at baseline. These receptors all come from an adult who was a healthcare worker with PCR-confirmed SARS-CoV-2 infection or an uninfected control (not recorded which).

This clonotype was seen a handful of times. This rearrangement joins TRBV6-5 to TRBJ2-3; D may correspond to TRBD1 or TRBD2 (6 bases each). CDR1 and CDR2 from the germline V gene are MNHEY and SVGAGI. The CDR3 loop spans 16 amino acids. Trimming removed 7 bases at V and 5 bases at J, with 22 bases between. CDR3 region: CASKREGGRRGDTQYF. The CDR3, as DNA: TGTGCCAGCAAAAGAGAAGGGGGGCGTCGGGGAGATACGCAGTATTTT.

This clonotype was counted between two and nine times. The J gene is TRBJ2-7, the V gene TRBV7-9; D perhaps matches TRBD2 (6 bases). V dropped 0 bases and J dropped 9 bases, with 21 bases sitting between them. Germline assignment: CDR1 SEHNR and CDR2 FQNEAQ (reference sequence). The CDR3 consists of 16 residues. CDR3 sequence (DNA): TGTGCCAGCAGCTTAGCGAGGGGACTCCTCGGGTCCGGGCAGTACTTC. Residues: CASSLARGLLGSGQYF.

The rearrangement joins TRBV27 to TRBJ2-1; possibly TRBD1 for D (5 bases). The CDR3 spans 15 residues. V gave up 2 bases and J gave up 9 bases, with 17 bases separating them. Germline V gene lookup returns CDR1 MNHEY and CDR2 SMNVEV (reference sequence). CDR3 DNA sequence: TGTGCCAGCAGTTTACGCAGGGCAGGTAAAGGTGAGCAGTTCTTC. Encoded protein: CASSLRRAGKGEQFF.

This clonotype appeared a few times. The V and J genes are TRBV12-3 or TRBV12-4 and TRBJ1-2, with D perhaps matching TRBD1 (6 bases). Trimming removed 8 bases from V and 4 bases from J, with 11 bases in between. CDR3 length equals 12 residues. DNA for the CDR3: TGTGCCAGCTTCGGACAGCCCTATGGCTACACCTTC. Translating gives CASFGQPYGYTF.

The chain couples TRBV5-1 to TRBJ2-7; 7 nucleotides align to TRBD1. In germline, CDR1 is SGHRS, CDR2 YFSETQ. Trimming cost V 0 bases and J 2 bases; bases outside gene matches: 5. The CDR3 loop spans 15 amino acids. CDR3 bases: TGCGCCAGCAGCTTGGTACCGGGACAGACCTACGAGCAGTACTTC. This encodes CASSLVPGQTYEQYF.

The J gene is TRBJ2-1, the V gene TRBV4-1; 7 nucleotides align to TRBD2. The CDR3 spans 16 residues. Losses at the gene ends were 1 base for V and 5 bases for J; bases not matched to a gene: 8. The germline V gene has CDR1 MGHRA and CDR2 YSYEKL. CDR3 nucleotide sequence: TGCGCCAGCAGCCAAGGGTATAGCGGGCGTAACAATGAGCAGTTCTTC. Its translation is CASSQGYSGRNNEQFF.

This clonotype was picked up a small number of times. The chain couples TRBV6-2 or TRBV6-3 to TRBJ1-6; weak D call: TRBD1 (5 bases). Germline-derived CDR1 and CDR2 are MNHEY and SVGEGT. V shed 7 bases and J shed 6 bases, with 13 bases lying between them. The CDR3 has 14 residues. The DNA for the CDR3 is TGTGCCAGCATAGAGGGGAGGGGTAATTCACCCCTCCACTTT. It codes for CASIEGRGNSPLHF.

This clonotype was seen ten or more times. The V gene is TRBV2, the J gene TRBJ1-6; 7 bases match TRBD1. The V and J ends lost 7 bases and 10 bases, in that order; junction bases with no gene match: 7. CDR1 is SNHLY, CDR2 FYNNEI, per germline. CDR3 size: 13 residues. In DNA form, the CDR3 reads TGTGCCAGCATGGCAGGGGGGACCTCACCCCTCCACTTT. Protein: CASMAGGTSPLHF.

This CDR3 reads CASSPDRDGELFF. In DNA, the CDR3 is TGTGCCAGCTCACCCGACAGAGACGGGGAGCTGTTTTTT. The chain combines TRBV18 with TRBJ2-2, with D possibly matching TRBD1 (5 bases). V was cut by 3 bases and J by 7 bases, with 9 bases left in between. The CDR3 consists of 13 residues. From germline, CDR1 is KGHSH and CDR2 LQKENI.

The gene calls are TRBV7-2 and TRBJ2-1, with 10 nucleotides matching TRBD1. Germline assignment: CDR1 SGHTA and CDR2 FQGNSA. Trimming took 3 bases from V and 6 from J; bases not matched to a gene: 5. The CDR3 sequence is 15 residues long. CDR3 in DNA: TGTGCCAGCAGCTTGACAGGGGGCGTTCCCAATGAGCAGTTCTTC. It encodes CASSLTGGVPNEQFF.

This clonotype was seen at least ten times. This chain joins TRBV3-1 and TRBJ1-1; 7 bases match TRBD1. Germline loops: CDR1 LGHDT, CDR2 YNNKEL (reference sequence). The CDR3 consists of 15 residues. Trimming took 1 base from V and 3 from J; bases not matched to a gene: 5. The CDR3 coding sequence is TGTGCCAGCAGCCAAGCTGGAGGGGGCCACACTGAAGCTTTCTTT. Translation: CASSQAGGGHTEAFF.

This clonotype was seen only a few times. V is TRBV19 and J is TRBJ2-1; D not certain. Germline values: CDR1 LNHDA, CDR2 SQIVND (reference sequence). V lost 5 bases, J lost 10 bases, and 18 bases lay in between. The CDR3 consists of 14 residues. The CDR3 DNA reads TGTGCCAGTAGTCCAAACCCAAGGACGGGCGAGCAGTTCTTC. It translates to CASSPNPRTGEQFF. The entire variable domain, with the rest obtained from reference TRBV19 and TRBJ2-1, is as follows: DGGITQSPKYLFRKEGQNVTLSCEQNLNHDAMYWYRQDPGQGLRLIYYSQIVNDFQKGDIAEGYSVSREKKESFPLTVTSAQKNPTAFYLCASSPNPRTGEQFFGPGTRLTVL.

This chain links TRBV21-1 with TRBJ2-1; TRBD1, the table's D call, was not compared with the DNA. TRBV21-1 is a pseudogene segment. The CDR3 has 15 residues. For the CDR3, the DNA is TGTGCCAGCAGCAACGTGAAGGGGGCAATGAATGAGCAGTTCTTC. Its protein product is CASSNVKGAMNEQFF.

This chain links TRBV19 with TRBJ2-1; the match to TRBD2 covers 7 bases. The CDR3 is 14 residues long. With 5 bases clipped from V and 7 bases from J, the junction kept 8 bases outside the gene matches. Germline lookup yields CDR1 LNHDA and CDR2 SQIVND (reference sequence). The CDR3 region is CASSGGGLWNEQFF. DNA for the CDR3: TGTGCCAGTAGTGGGGGAGGGCTTTGGAATGAGCAGTTCTTC.

The rearrangement joins TRBV20-1 to TRBJ1-4, with D possibly being TRBD1 (5 bases). The V gene lost 6 bases and the J gene lost 7 bases, with 15 bases spanning the gap. From germline, CDR1 is DFQATT and CDR2 SNEGSKA (reference sequence). This CDR3 contains 13 residues. The CDR3 DNA is TGCAGTGCGAAACCGGGGGGTGCTGAAAAACTGTTTTTT. Translation: CSAKPGGAEKLFF.

The gene calls are TRBV5-5 and TRBJ1-1; D call uncertain. The CDR3 totals 13 residues. The germline V gene encodes CDR1 SGHKS and CDR2 YYEKEE (reference sequence). Trimming took 3 bases from V and 1 from J, leaving 7 bases between them. The DNA for the CDR3 is TGTGCCAGCAGCTCATTTGAGAACACTGAAGCTTTCTTT. Its protein product is CASSSFENTEAFF. The complete variable domain, with remaining parts taken from reference TRBV5-5 and TRBJ1-1, reads DAGVTQSPTHLIKTRGQQVTLRCSPISGHKSVSWYQQVLGQGPQFIFQYYEKEERGRGNFPDRFSARQFPNYSSELNVNALLLGDSALYLCASSSFENTEAFFGQGTRLTVV.

In its sample, this clonotype was seen many times. The rearrangement joins TRBV2 to TRBJ1-1, with D tentatively TRBD1 (6 bases). CDR3 size: 14 residues. CDR1 is SNHLY, CDR2 FYNNEI, per germline. Trimming took 7 bases from V and 0 from J, leaving 12 bases between them. The CDR3 loop reads CASTNNRVNTEAFF. CDR3 DNA: TGTGCCAGCACCAATAACAGGGTGAACACTGAAGCTTTCTTT.

This clonotype is medium-sized. The chain couples TRBV5-1 to TRBJ1-2; 7 bases line up with TRBD1. J lost 4 bases, V lost 4 bases, and 13 bases had no gene match. The CDR3 consists of 16 residues. CDR1 is SGHRS and CDR2 is YFSETQ in the germline V gene. Written as DNA, the CDR3 is TGCGCCAGCAGCCTTGGGGATGTAGGGGGCGGCTATGGCTACACCTTC. Residues: CASSLGDVGGGYGYTF.

The chain combines TRBV5-6 with TRBJ2-7; possibly TRBD2 for D (5 bases). The CDR3 extends over 15 amino acids. Germline V gives CDR1 SGHDT, CDR2 YYEEEE. The V and J ends lost 7 bases and 1 base respectively, with 18 bases between them. The CDR3 coding sequence is TGTGCCAGCTTTCTCTCCTACCGGGGATCCTACGAGCAGTACTTC. Amino acids: CASFLSYRGSYEQYF.

This clonotype was found a few times. The J gene is TRBJ2-5, the V gene TRBV11-3; 9 nucleotides align to TRBD1. Germline CDR1 SGHNT, CDR2 YENEEA. This CDR3 has 15 amino acids. Unmatched junction bases numbered 9, after V lost 5 bases and J lost 5 bases. This CDR3 reads CASSLRQGGRETQYF. The CDR3 region has the DNA TGTGCCAGCAGCCTTCGACAGGGGGGACGCGAGACCCAGTACTTC.

This clonotype was seen repeatedly, ten times or more. Here the CDR3 DNA reads TGTGCCAGCTCCGAGGACGTTATCCGGGAGAGGGAACAGCCCCAGCATTTT. It codes for CASSEDVIREREQPQHF. The chain combines TRBV28 with TRBJ1-5; no clear D gene. The V gene's germline CDR1 is MDHEN and CDR2 SYDVKM. Trimming took 8 bases from V and 7 from J, leaving 27 bases between them. CDR3 length equals 17 residues.

V and J are TRBV7-2 and TRBJ2-1, with D possibly TRBD1 on 5 matching bases. V was clipped by 0 bases and J by 6 bases, with 12 bases between them. CDR3 length equals 15 residues. In germline, CDR1 is SGHTA, CDR2 FQGNSA. The CDR3 region is CASSLAPRGPNEQFF. CDR3 DNA sequence: TGTGCCAGCAGCTTAGCGCCTAGGGGCCCCAATGAGCAGTTCTTC.

This clonotype was seen a handful of times. The gene calls are TRBV10-3 and TRBJ2-7; D call uncertain. The germline V gene encodes CDR1 ENHRY and CDR2 SYGVKD. V lost 6 bases to trimming and J lost 5 bases, with 8 bases between them. This CDR3 is 11 amino acids long. The CDR3 DNA sequence: TGTGCCATCAGCAGTCGGAACGAGCAGTACTTC. Amino acid sequence: CAISSRNEQYF.

The V call is TRBV21-1, the J call TRBJ2-1; TRBD2 is the table's D call and was not checked against the DNA. TRBV21-1 is a pseudogene. The CDR3 is 19 residues long. The CDR3 bases are TGTGCCAGCAGCAAAAAAAAGGAAGGTAGCGGGGCATATTACAATGAGCAGTTCTTC. Translation gives CASSKKKEGSGAYYNEQFF.